This T cell receptor (beta chain) was identified in a study of cytotoxic CD8 clonotypes in ibrutinib-treated CLL. About the research overall: Investigators reported roughly 24 partial and 2 complete responses; after median about 74 months, around 15 patients remained remitted and roughly 12 progressed. Broader study findings: Clonality increased with ibrutinib response but returned toward baseline at progression.

To note about this clone: The antigen remains undetermined.

This CDR3 spans 13 amino acids. V was pared by 5 bases and J by 5 bases, with 12 bases between. Germline CDR1 reads SEHNR; CDR2 reads FQNEAQ (reference sequence). Some clones are missing from TCRdb's copy, which holds only in-frame ones; the method was immunoSEQ multiplex PCR. The table has 140,000 to 150,000 clones, 76% seen once. The sequence was collected from a human donor with chronic lymphocytic leukemia. Sequenced here: PBMCs, sampled after 24 months of ibrutinib treatment. The V gene is TRBV7-9, the J gene TRBJ1-2; a possible D gene is TRBD1 (6 bases). In nucleotides, the CDR3 is TGTGCCAGCAGCACCAGGACAGATTATGGCTACACCTTC. Amino acids: CASSTRTDYGYTF.